The text below deals with one T cell receptor beta chain. Its antigen remains unidentified. The sample is drawn from a study of OX40 agonist ivuxolimab in advanced cancers. Overall study findings and caveats: Within 6 weeks, CD4+ and CD8+ blood T cells expanded clonally at 0.1 to 3.0 mg/kg. Normalized expansion of T-cell clones was also low for some nonresponders.

Measured with immunoSEQ multiplex PCR; TCRdb has only the in-frame clones, and not every one. The data show about 74,000 clones, 84% seen once. The germline gives CDR1 SGHAT, CDR2 FQNNGV. Losses at the gene ends were 0 bases for V and 8 bases for J; bases not matched to a gene: 8. CDR3 size: 16 residues. This specimen consisted of CD4+ or CD8+ T cells sorted from blood, obtained in a trial of the OX40 agonist ivuxolimab. The rearrangement joins TRBV11-2 to TRBJ2-2; TRBD1 aligns across 8 bases. The TCR sequence derives from an adult with an advanced solid tumor such as melanoma, head and neck, liver or kidney cancer. The CDR3 region has the DNA TGTGCCAGCAGCTTAGATCGGGGACAGGTCGTAGGGGAGCTGTTTTTT. This translates into CASSLDRGQVVGELFF.